The 25 T cell receptor beta chains below come from one sample, sequenced in a study of cytomegalovirus exposure and HLA in healthy donors. TCRdb's copy holds only in-frame clones and misses some; the assay was immunoSEQ multiplex PCR. The table shows 200,000 to 300,000 clones, with 75% to 90% occurring only once. The specimen sequenced was PBMCs. These receptor sequences come from a woman in her thirties in good health and CMV-seropositive.

The genes are TRBV10-3 and TRBJ2-6; D is unresolved. CDR1 and CDR2 (germline): ENHRY, SYGVKD. V shed 7 bases and J shed 1 base, with 2 bases lying between them. The CDR3 extends over 12 amino acids. The chain's CDR3 is CAITSGANVLTF. DNA of the CDR3: TGTGCCATCACTTCTGGGGCCAACGTCCTGACTTTC.

In this sample, this clone turned up a few times. V and J are TRBV28 and TRBJ2-2; TRBD2 is a possible D gene (5 bases). The V and J ends lost 3 bases and 7 bases respectively, with 21 bases between them. The CDR3 consists of 17 residues. Germline V CDR1 and CDR2: MDHEN, SYDVKM. The DNA for the CDR3 is TGTGCCAGCAGTTTCATCGGACTTACCCAGGATGGCGGGGAGCTGTTTTTT. Encoded protein: CASSFIGLTQDGGELFF.

CDR3 DNA: TGTGCCAGTAGTACAAACTACGAGCAGTACTTC. Translated, it gives CASSTNYEQYF. The rearrangement joins TRBV19 to TRBJ2-7; no clear D gene. The V gene's germline CDR1 is LNHDA and CDR2 SQIVND (reference sequence). The ends were cut back, 4 bases at V and 3 bases at J, with 4 bases in the middle. The CDR3 consists of 11 residues. Based on the CDR3 plus reference TRBV19 and TRBJ2-7, the full variable domain is DGGITQSPKYLFRKEGQNVTLSCEQNLNHDAMYWYRQDPGQGLRLIYYSQIVNDFQKGDIAEGYSVSREKKESFPLTVTSAQKNPTAFYLCASSTNYEQYFGPGTRLTVT.

A single count supports this clone. The V and J genes are TRBV10-3 and TRBJ2-7; the match to TRBD2 covers 10 bases. From germline, CDR1 is ENHRY and CDR2 SYGVKD. V lost 3 bases, J lost 5 bases, and 4 bases stayed unmatched. The CDR3 loop spans 14 amino acids. The CDR3 loop is CAISEGLAGDEQYF. The CDR3 DNA is TGTGCCATCAGTGAAGGGCTAGCGGGAGACGAGCAGTACTTC.

The CDR3 DNA is TGTGCCAGCAGTAAACTAGCGGGAGTAGGCCCAGATACGCAGTATTTT. Amino acid sequence: CASSKLAGVGPDTQYF. V and J are TRBV27 and TRBJ2-3, with 11 bases matching TRBD2. With V trimmed by 5 bases and J by 4 bases, 8 bases remained unmatched. CDR1 is MNHEY and CDR2 is SMNVEV in the germline V gene (reference sequence). The CDR3 is 16 residues long.

V and J are TRBV14 and TRBJ1-2, with TRBD1 identical over 9 bases. After removal of 1 base from V and 3 bases from J, the junction contained 6 bases not matched to a gene. The CDR3 extends over 16 amino acids. CDR1 SGHDN and CDR2 FVKESK come from the germline V gene. In nucleotides, the CDR3 is TGTGCCAGCAGCCAAGCTCCGGGACAGGGATACTATGGCTACACCTTC. Amino acid sequence: CASSQAPGQGYYGYTF.

The chain combines TRBV4-1 with TRBJ1-1, with 8 bases that match TRBD1. The CDR3 is 14 amino acids. Germline CDR1 reads MGHRA; CDR2 reads YSYEKL. After removal of 4 bases from V and 3 bases from J, the junction contained 4 bases not matched to a gene. CDR3: CASSRGQGHTEAFF. DNA for the CDR3: TGCGCCAGCAGCCGAGGACAGGGCCACACTGAAGCTTTCTTT.

The chain recombines TRBV7-3 with TRBJ2-1, with D perhaps TRBD2 (5 bases). The CDR3 is 14 amino acids. CDR1 and CDR2 from the germline V gene are SGHTA and FQGTGA. V shed 5 bases and J shed 8 bases, with 16 bases lying between them. The CDR3 spells CASSPLVGSDEQFF. CDR3 nucleotide sequence: TGTGCCAGCAGCCCCCTGGTCGGTAGCGATGAGCAGTTCTTC.

The chain employs TRBV5-1 and TRBJ2-5; 8 bases align to TRBD2. V shed 4 bases, J shed 1 base, and the junction held 6 bases outside the gene matches. Germline V gene data show CDR1 as SGHRS and CDR2 as YFSETQ. The CDR3 has 15 amino acids. Here the CDR3 reads CASSAGTRGQETQYF. The CDR3 DNA follows: TGCGCCAGCAGCGCCGGGACTAGGGGCCAAGAGACCCAGTACTTC.

The chain joins TRBV2 to TRBJ2-1; 7 positions match TRBD1. V lost 7 bases and J lost 5; bases outside the gene matches: 8. From germline, CDR1 is SNHLY and CDR2 FYNNEI. The CDR3 spans 14 residues. Here the CDR3 reads CASTTGPGDNEQFF. The DNA for the CDR3 is TGTGCCAGCACGACAGGGCCTGGGGACAATGAGCAGTTCTTC.

This chain connects TRBV6-5 to TRBJ2-1; 7 nucleotides agree with TRBD1. Germline V gene sequence: CDR1 MNHEY, CDR2 SVGAGI. CDR3 size: 14 residues. V gave up 3 bases and J gave up 6 bases; unmatched junction bases: 5. The CDR3 region is CASSYPGTANEQFF. The CDR3 DNA follows: TGTGCCAGCAGTTATCCCGGGACAGCCAATGAGCAGTTCTTC.

The V call is TRBV6-4, the J call TRBJ2-7; maybe TRBD1 (6 bases). CDR3 length: 14 amino acids. Trimming shortened V by 2 bases and J by 5 bases, and 13 bases separated the two germline ends. Germline values: CDR1 MRHNA, CDR2 SNTAGT. The CDR3 spells CASSDEQGKDEQYF. For the CDR3, the DNA is TGTGCCAGCAGTGACGAGCAGGGGAAGGACGAGCAGTACTTC.

This clone was counted once. The chain is built from TRBV9 and TRBJ2-3; 8 nucleotides align to TRBD1. The CDR3 has 16 residues. Germline assignment: CDR1 SGDLS and CDR2 YYNGEE. Trimming took 4 bases from V and 3 from J; bases not matched to a gene: 10. The CDR3 DNA reads TGTGCCAGCAGCTTCCACGGACAGGGAAGTACAGATACGCAGTATTTT. Translated: CASSFHGQGSTDTQYF.

This rearrangement joins TRBV10-3 to TRBJ1-1; 7 nucleotides line up with TRBD1. Germline CDR1 reads ENHRY; CDR2 reads SYGVKD. The CDR3 loop spans 14 amino acids. The junction had 6 bases not matched to a gene; V was cut back by 3 bases and J by 5 bases. CDR3 bases: TGTGCCATCAGTGAAGGGGGCGGAGGGACTGAAGCTTTCTTT. It specifies CAISEGGGGTEAFF.

This clone appeared a single time. The J gene is TRBJ2-1, the V gene TRBV5-1, with 7 bases fitting TRBD2. Per germline, CDR1 SGHRS and CDR2 YFSETQ. The CDR3 has 16 amino acids. The V gene end was trimmed by 0 bases and the J gene end by 5 bases; junction bases not matched to a gene: 8. The CDR3: CASSLERAGTNNEQFF. The CDR3 DNA reads TGCGCCAGCAGCTTGGAAAGAGCGGGGACGAACAATGAGCAGTTCTTC.

The rearrangement links TRBV2 to TRBJ1-4; D is perhaps TRBD1 (5 bases). CDR3 length equals 14 residues. CDR1 is SNHLY and CDR2 is FYNNEI in the germline V gene. The V end was cut by 7 bases, the J end by 6 bases, with 15 bases between. The CDR3 DNA is TGTGCCAGCACCCTCGGGGGGAGGGATGAAAAACTGTTTTTT. It codes for CASTLGGRDEKLFF.

This rearrangement joins TRBV11-2 to TRBJ1-1; 7 bases map to TRBD1. The V and J ends lost 5 bases and 6 bases, in that order; junction bases with no gene match: 15. This CDR3 has 16 amino acids. CDR1 is SGHAT, CDR2 FQNNGV, per germline. CDR3 in DNA: TGTGCCAGCAGCCCATGGACAGGTCGGATCTCCGCTGAAGCTTTCTTT. Translated, it gives CASSPWTGRISAEAFF. Based on the CDR3 plus reference TRBV11-2 and TRBJ1-1, the full variable domain is EAGVAQSPRYKIIEKRQSVAFWCNPISGHATLYWYQQILGQGPKLLIQFQNNGVVDDSQLPKDRFSAERLKGVDSTLKIQPAKLEDSAVYLCASSPWTGRISAEAFFGQGTRLTVV.

The chain has TRBV28 and TRBJ2-7, with 7 bases lining up with TRBD2. The CDR3 spans 15 residues. V was pared by 1 base and J by 6 bases, with 9 bases of the junction left unmatched. CDR1 MDHEN and CDR2 SYDVKM come from the germline V gene. The CDR3 DNA is TGTGCCAGCAGTTTATTCCCAACTAGCGCCTCCGAGCAGTACTTC. Residues: CASSLFPTSASEQYF.

This chain joins TRBV6-4 and TRBJ1-2; tentatively, D is TRBD1 (6 bases). V dropped 1 base and J dropped 7 bases, with 19 bases sitting between them. The CDR3 has 16 amino acids. Germline-derived CDR1 and CDR2 are MRHNA and SNTAGT. CDR3 in DNA: TGTGCCAGCAGTGACTACGACAGGAACCTCTTCTGTGGCTACACCTTC. Amino acid sequence: CASSDYDRNLFCGYTF.

The chain carries TRBV5-6 and TRBJ2-7; D is ambiguous. V was pared by 0 bases and J by 0 bases, with 4 bases between. The CDR3 runs 13 residues. Germline CDR1 SGHDT, CDR2 YYEEEE. The CDR3 loop is CASSLASSYEQYF. CDR3 in DNA: TGTGCCAGCAGCTTGGCGAGCTCCTACGAGCAGTACTTC.

V and J are TRBV6-1 and TRBJ2-7; 12 bases match TRBD1. With 3 bases clipped from V and 7 bases from J, the junction kept 4 bases outside the gene matches. Per the germline V gene, CDR1 is MNHNS and CDR2 is SASEGT. This CDR3 has 14 amino acids. The CDR3 DNA follows: TGTGCCAGCAGTGAGGGACAGGGGGCGGGGGAGCAGTACTTC. This gives the protein CASSEGQGAGEQYF.

The chain employs TRBV5-1 and TRBJ2-6; a weak D match, TRBD2 (6 bases). CDR1 and CDR2 from the germline V gene are SGHRS and YFSETQ. The CDR3 loop spans 17 amino acids. V gave up 3 bases and J gave up 0 bases, with 13 bases separating them. DNA for the CDR3: TGCGCCAGCAGCTGGGGAGGCGCTGGCTCTGGGGCCAACGTCCTGACTTTC. It translates to CASSWGGAGSGANVLTF.

This clone has just one count. The chain uses TRBV7-2 and TRBJ2-1; 13 nucleotides match TRBD2. From germline, CDR1 is SGHTA and CDR2 FQGNSA. The CDR3 spans 15 residues. Trimming cost V 5 bases and J 7 bases; bases outside gene matches: 5. CDR3 DNA: TGTGCCAGCAGCCGGACTAGCGGGAGTGTAAATGAGCAGTTCTTC. Protein sequence: CASSRTSGSVNEQFF.

This clone has just a few counts. The junction departs from germline at one end; a sequencing error may be responsible. The chain carries TRBV28 and TRBJ2-1; TRBD2 aligns across 9 bases. Germline CDR1 and CDR2: MDHEN and SYDVKM. The CDR3 is 12 residues long. The CDR3 DNA reads as TGTGCCAGCACTTTAGCGGGAGAAAGCCTGTTCTTC. This encodes CASTLAGESLFF.

The chain joins TRBV5-4 to TRBJ2-1; D is ambiguous. The CDR3 totals 11 residues. V was shortened by 2 bases and J by 5 bases, with 2 bases between the two germline ends. CDR1 is SGHNT, CDR2 YYREEE, per germline (reference sequence). The CDR3 sequence is CASSFNNEQFF. The CDR3 coding sequence is TGTGCCAGCAGCTTCAACAATGAGCAGTTCTTC.